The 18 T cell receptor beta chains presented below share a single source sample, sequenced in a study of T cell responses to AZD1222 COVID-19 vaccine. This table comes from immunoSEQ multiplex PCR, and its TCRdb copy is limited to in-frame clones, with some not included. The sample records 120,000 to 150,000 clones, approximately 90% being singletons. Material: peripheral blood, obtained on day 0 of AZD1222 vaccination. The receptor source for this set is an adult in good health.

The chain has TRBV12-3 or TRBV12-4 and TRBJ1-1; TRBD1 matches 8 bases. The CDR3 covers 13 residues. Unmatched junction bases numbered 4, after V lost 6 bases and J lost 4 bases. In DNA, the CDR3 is TGTGCCAGCAGCCGGACAGGGACCACTGAAGCTTTCTTT. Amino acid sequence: CASSRTGTTEAFF.

CDR3 nucleotide sequence: TGTGCCAGCACCCTCGCAGGGCAACTGTTTTTT. Its protein is CASTLAGQLFF. The chain recombines TRBV27 with TRBJ1-4; D is perhaps TRBD1 (5 bases). This CDR3 is 11 amino acids long. CDR1 is MNHEY and CDR2 is SMNVEV in the germline V gene (reference sequence). V lost 7 bases and J lost 12, with 12 bases in between.

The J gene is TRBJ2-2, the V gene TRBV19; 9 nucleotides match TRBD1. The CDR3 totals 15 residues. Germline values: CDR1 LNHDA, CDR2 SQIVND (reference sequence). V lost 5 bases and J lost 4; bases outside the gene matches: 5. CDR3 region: CASSGDREGTGELFF. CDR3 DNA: TGTGCCAGTAGTGGGGACAGGGAGGGCACCGGGGAGCTGTTTTTT.

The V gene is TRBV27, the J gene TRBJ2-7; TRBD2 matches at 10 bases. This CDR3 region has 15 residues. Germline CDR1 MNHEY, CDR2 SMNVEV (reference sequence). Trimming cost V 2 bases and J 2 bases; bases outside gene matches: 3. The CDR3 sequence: CASSLRGLAAYEQYF. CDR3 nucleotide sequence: TGTGCCAGCAGTTTACGAGGACTAGCGGCCTACGAGCAGTACTTC.

Written as DNA, the CDR3 is TGTGCCAGCACCACGGGACTAGCGGGGGATACGCAGTATTTT. This codes for CASTTGLAGDTQYF. V gene TRBV6-5 combines with J gene TRBJ2-3, with 13 bases matching TRBD2. Germline CDR1 and CDR2: MNHEY and SVGAGI. The CDR3 is 14 residues long. The J segment lost 6 bases and the V segment lost 7 bases, leaving 4 bases of the junction unmatched.

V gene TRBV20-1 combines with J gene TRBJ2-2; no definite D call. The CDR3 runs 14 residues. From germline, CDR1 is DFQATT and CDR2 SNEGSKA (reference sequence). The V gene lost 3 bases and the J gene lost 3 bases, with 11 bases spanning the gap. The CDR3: CSASRPDDTGELFF. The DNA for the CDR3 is TGCAGTGCTAGTAGGCCAGACGACACCGGGGAGCTGTTTTTT.

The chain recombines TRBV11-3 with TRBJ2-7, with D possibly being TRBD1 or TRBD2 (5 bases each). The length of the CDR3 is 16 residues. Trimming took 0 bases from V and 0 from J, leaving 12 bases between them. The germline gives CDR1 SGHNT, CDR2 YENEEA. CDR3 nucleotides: TGTGCCAGCAGCTTAGACTCCTGGGGGAGCTCCTACGAGCAGTACTTC. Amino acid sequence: CASSLDSWGSSYEQYF.

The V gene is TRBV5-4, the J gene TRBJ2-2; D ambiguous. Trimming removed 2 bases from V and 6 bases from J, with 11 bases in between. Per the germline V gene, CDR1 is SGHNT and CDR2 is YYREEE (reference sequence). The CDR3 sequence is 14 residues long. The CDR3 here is CASSFRQTPGELFF. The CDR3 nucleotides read TGTGCCAGCAGCTTCCGGCAGACCCCCGGGGAGCTGTTTTTT.

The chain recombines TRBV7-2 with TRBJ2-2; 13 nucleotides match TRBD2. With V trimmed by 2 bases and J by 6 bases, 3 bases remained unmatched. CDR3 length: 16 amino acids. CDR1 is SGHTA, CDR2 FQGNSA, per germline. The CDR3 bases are TGTGCCAGCAGCTTATCAACTAGCGGGAGGGCCGGGGAGCTGTTTTTT. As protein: CASSLSTSGRAGELFF. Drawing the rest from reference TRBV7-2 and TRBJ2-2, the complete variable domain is GAGVSQSPSNKVTEKGKDVELRCDPISGHTALYWYRQSLGQGLEFLIYFQGNSAPDKSGLPSDRFSAERTGGSVSTLTIQRTQQEDSAVYLCASSLSTSGRAGELFFGEGSRLTVL.

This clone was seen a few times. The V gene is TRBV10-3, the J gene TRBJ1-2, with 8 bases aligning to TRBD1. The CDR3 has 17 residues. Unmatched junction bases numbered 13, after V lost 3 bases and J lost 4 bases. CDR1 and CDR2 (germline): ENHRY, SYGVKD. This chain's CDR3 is CAISDPRLQGQGYGYTF. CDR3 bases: TGTGCCATCAGTGACCCTCGACTTCAAGGACAGGGCTATGGCTACACCTTC.

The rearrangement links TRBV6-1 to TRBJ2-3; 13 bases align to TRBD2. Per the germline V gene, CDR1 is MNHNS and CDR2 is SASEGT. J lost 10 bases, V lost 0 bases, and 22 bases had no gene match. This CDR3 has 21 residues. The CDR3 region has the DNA TGTGCCAGCAGTGAAGCTGCGCAGGGGCGGACTAGCGGGAGCCCTGCACCCCCGCAGTATTTT. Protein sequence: CASSEAAQGRTSGSPAPPQYF.

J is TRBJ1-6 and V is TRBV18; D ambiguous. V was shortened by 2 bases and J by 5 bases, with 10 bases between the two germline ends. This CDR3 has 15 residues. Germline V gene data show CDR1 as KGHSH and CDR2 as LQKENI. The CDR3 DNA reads TGTGCCAGCTCACCAATCGACTCGGATAATTCACCCCTCCACTTT. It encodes CASSPIDSDNSPLHF.

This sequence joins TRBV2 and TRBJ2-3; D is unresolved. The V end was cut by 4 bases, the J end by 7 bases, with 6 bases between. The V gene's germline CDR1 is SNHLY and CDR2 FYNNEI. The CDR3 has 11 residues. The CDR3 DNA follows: TGTGCCAGCAGTGTCACGTATACGCAGTATTTT. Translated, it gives CASSVTYTQYF. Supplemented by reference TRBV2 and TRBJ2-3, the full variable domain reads EPEVTQTPSHQVTQMGQEVILRCVPISNHLYFYWYRQILGQKVEFLVSFYNNEISEKSEIFDDQFSVERPDGSNFTLKIRSTKLEDSAMYFCASSVTYTQYFGPGTRLTVL.

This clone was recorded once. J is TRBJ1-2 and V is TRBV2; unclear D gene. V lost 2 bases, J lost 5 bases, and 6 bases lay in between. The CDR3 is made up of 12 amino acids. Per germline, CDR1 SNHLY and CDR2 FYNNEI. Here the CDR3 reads CASSERTYGYTF. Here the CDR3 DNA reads TGTGCCAGCAGTGAAAGGACTTATGGCTACACCTTC.

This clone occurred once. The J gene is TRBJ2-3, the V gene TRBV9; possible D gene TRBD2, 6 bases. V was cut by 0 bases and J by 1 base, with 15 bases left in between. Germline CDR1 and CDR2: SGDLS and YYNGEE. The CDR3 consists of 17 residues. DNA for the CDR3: TGTGCCAGCAGCGTAGGCCCGCGGGGTGGTGGCACAGATACGCAGTATTTT. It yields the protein CASSVGPRGGGTDTQYF.

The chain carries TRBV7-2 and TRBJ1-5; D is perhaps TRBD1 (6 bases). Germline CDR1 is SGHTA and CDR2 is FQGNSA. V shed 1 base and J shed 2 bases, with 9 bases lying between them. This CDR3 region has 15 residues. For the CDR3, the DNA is TGTGCCAGCAGCTTAGTTGGGGGCGGCAATCAGCCCCAGCATTTT. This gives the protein CASSLVGGGNQPQHF.

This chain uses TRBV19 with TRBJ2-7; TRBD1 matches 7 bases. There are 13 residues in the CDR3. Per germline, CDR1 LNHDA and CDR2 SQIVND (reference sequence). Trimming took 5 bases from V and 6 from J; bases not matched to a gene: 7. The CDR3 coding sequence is TGTGCCAGTAGTTCCGACAGGGAAGGCGAGCAGTACTTC. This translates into CASSSDREGEQYF.

In nucleotides, the CDR3 is TGTGCCAGCCGCGGCGGGGGAGGCTACGAGCAGTACTTC. Encoded protein: CASRGGGGYEQYF. The chain links TRBV12-3 or TRBV12-4 to TRBJ2-7; 7 bases align to TRBD2. V was pared by 8 bases and J by 3 bases, with 7 bases of the junction left unmatched. The CDR3 is 13 residues long.